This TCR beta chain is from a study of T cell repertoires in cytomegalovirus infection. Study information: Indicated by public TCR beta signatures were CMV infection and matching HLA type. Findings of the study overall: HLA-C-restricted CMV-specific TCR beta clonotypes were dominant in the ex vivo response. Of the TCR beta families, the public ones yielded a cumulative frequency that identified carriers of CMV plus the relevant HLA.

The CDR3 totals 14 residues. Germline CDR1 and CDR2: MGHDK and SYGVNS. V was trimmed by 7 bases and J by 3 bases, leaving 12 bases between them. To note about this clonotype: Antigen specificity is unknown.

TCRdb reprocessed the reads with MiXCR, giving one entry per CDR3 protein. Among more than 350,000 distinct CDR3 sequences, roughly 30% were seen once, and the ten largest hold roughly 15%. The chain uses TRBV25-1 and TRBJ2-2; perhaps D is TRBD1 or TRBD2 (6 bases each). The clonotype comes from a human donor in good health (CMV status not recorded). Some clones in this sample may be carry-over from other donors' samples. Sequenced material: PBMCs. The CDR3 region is CASMGGEDTGELFF. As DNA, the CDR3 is TGTGCCAGCATGGGGGGCGAGGACACCGGGGAGCTGTTTTTT. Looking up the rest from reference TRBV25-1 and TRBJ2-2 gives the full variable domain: EADIYQTPRYLVIGTGKKITLECSQTMGHDKMYWYQQDPGMELHLIHYSYGVNSTEKGDLSSESTVSRIRTEHFPLTLESARPSHTSQYLCASMGGEDTGELFFGEGSRLTVL.